This T cell receptor (beta chain) was documented in a study of blood T cell repertoires in COVID-19. The overall study: Sites across the United States, Italy and Spain contributed samples from acute and convalescent COVID-19.

In the original workflow: Amplification from reference gene primers served as the basis for estimated nucleated cell counts. TCRdb keeps only in-frame clones here, not all; method: immunoSEQ multiplex PCR. That table supplies the V and J calls and clone size; D and trimming were determined from the DNA. The sample consists of more than 200,000 clones, approximately 79% of them appearing once. V dropped 6 bases and J dropped 2 bases, with 15 bases sitting between them. The CDR3 loop spans 14 amino acids. Germline CDR1 reads SQVTM; CDR2 reads ANQGSEA. What was sequenced was peripheral blood. This chain uses TRBV29-1 with TRBJ2-3, with D possibly matching TRBD1 (8 bases). The sequence was obtained from a woman aged 35 to 49 with active or convalescent COVID-19. CDR3 loop: CSVSGTGLTDTQYF. In nucleotides, the CDR3 is TGCAGCGTCAGCGGGACAGGACTCACAGATACGCAGTATTTT.